This TCR beta chain originates from a study of T-cell memory formation after mild COVID-19. Only a few counts were recorded for this clonotype. TCRalpha and TCRbeta libraries used 5'RACE with constant-segment primers and UMIs. TCRdb re-called the 5' RACE reads through MiXCR, storing one row per CDR3 protein. This sample has a few hundred thousand distinct CDR3 sequences, with just under 20% found just once. The CDR3 spans 17 residues. Germline assignment: CDR1 SGHDN and CDR2 FVKESK. V was clipped by 2 bases and J by 2 bases; unmatched bases: 8. This sequence joins TRBV14 and TRBJ2-1; TRBD1 matches 8 bases. This clonotype was sampled from a man younger than 35 who had mild COVID-19 (a few samples of this study predate the infection). Cell type and time point are not known. Sequencing was carried out using PBMCs or a T cell subset sorted from them (not recorded which). The DNA of the CDR3 is TGTGCCAGCAGCCAAAGACAGGGGTCCCTAACCTACAATGAGCAGTTCTTC. Amino acids: CASSQRQGSLTYNEQFF.